The present T cell receptor beta chain was sequenced within a study of cytomegalovirus exposure and HLA in healthy donors. Study context: Within an early data release were 80 million to 90 million unique TCRs drawn from HLA-typed donors.

In the PCR, 60 Vbeta and 13 Jbeta primers were used. Sequencing was performed with immunoSEQ multiplex PCR; in TCRdb, only in-frame clones are kept and a portion is missing. Reported are 95,000 to 150,000 clones; the ten largest clones contain less than 4.5%. CDR3 length equals 16 residues. Looked up from germline, CDR1 is ENHRY and CDR2 is SYGVKD. Trimming pared 6 bases from V and 0 bases from J, leaving 18 bases between. This rearrangement joins TRBV10-3 to TRBJ2-7, with D possibly matching TRBD1 (5 bases). Sequenced input: PBMCs. The sequence was obtained from a man in his late teens or twenties in good health and CMV-seronegative. CDR3 in DNA: TGTGCCATCAGGGTGACAGTGGGGTTGAACTCCTACGAGCAGTACTTC. Translating it yields CAIRVTVGLNSYEQYF.